This TCR beta chain originates from a study of metastatic and nonmetastatic thyroid tumors. Across the whole study: Malignant thyroid and benign thyroid patients provided blood and tumor or nodule tissue whose repertoires were compared. Study-level results: TCR beta diversity was reportedly significantly higher in malignant thyroid tumors than benign nodules, in blood and tumor.

The CDR3 covers 10 residues. Germline lookup yields CDR1 SGHTA and CDR2 FQGTGA. Trimming pared 10 bases from V and 9 bases from J, leaving 10 bases between. Study processing details: Between-group CDR3 differences, defined by clinicopathological status, yielded a distant-metastasis classifier for papillary thyroid cancer. MiXCR re-clonotyped the PCR reads for TCRdb. The V and J calls, along with clone size, are taken from TCRdb and not from the paper's own processing. This table has 30,000 to 40,000 clones, 35% appearing once. Ahead of thyroid surgery, no patient had received treatment of any kind. Comments on this clone: Its antigen remains unidentified.

The sequenced sample was tumor tissue. The receptor's source is a female donor with papillary thyroid cancer or a benign thyroid nodule (not recorded which). Some clones in this sample may be carry-over from other donors' samples. This sequence joins TRBV7-3 and TRBJ2-1; no firm D call. The CDR3 nucleotides read TGTGCCAACCCAGGCTGTGAGCAGTTCTTC. Its translation: CANPGCEQFF.